These 17 T cell receptor beta chains originate from one sample sequenced in a study of identical twins. TCRdb independently ran MiXCR on the 5' RACE reads; one entry per CDR3 protein. The sample lists about 530,000 distinct CDR3 sequences; approximately 20% were seen once. The same specimen was also included in a second study, on yellow fever vaccine responses in identical twins.

Sample: CD4+ T cells sorted from blood. These receptors were collected from a woman aged 18-30 years in good health.

The CDR3 spells CASSLAVRYTEAFF. CDR3 DNA sequence: TGTGCCAGCAGCTTAGCCGTTCGGTACACTGAAGCTTTCTTT. This chain uses TRBV7-9 with TRBJ1-1; D is unclear. The CDR3 contains 14 residues. Per germline, CDR1 SEHNR and CDR2 FQNEAQ (reference sequence). With 0 bases removed from V and 3 bases from J, the gap between germline ends came to 8 bases.

This clonotype was counted a few times. This sequence joins TRBV19 and TRBJ1-5, with a tentative D call TRBD1 (6 bases). Germline CDR1 is LNHDA and CDR2 is SQIVND (reference sequence). This CDR3 is 14 amino acids long. V lost 8 bases, J lost 2 bases, and 13 bases lay in between. CDR3 amino acids: CASLGGAGNQPQHF. The CDR3 nucleotides read TGTGCCAGTCTTGGGGGGGCTGGCAATCAGCCCCAGCATTTT.

The V gene is TRBV6-5, the J gene TRBJ1-1, with unresolved D. V shed 0 bases and J shed 1 base, with 9 bases lying between them. The CDR3 is made up of 15 amino acids. Germline CDR1 MNHEY, CDR2 SVGAGI. The CDR3 loop reads CASSYSNLPNTEAFF. CDR3 nucleotides: TGTGCCAGCAGTTACTCGAATCTCCCGAACACTGAAGCTTTCTTT.

The chain carries TRBV5-6 and TRBJ2-3, with 7 bases matching TRBD2. CDR1 and CDR2 from the germline V gene are SGHDT and YYEEEE. The CDR3 loop spans 16 amino acids. Trimming removed 6 bases from V and 4 bases from J; junction bases left unmatched: 14. CDR3 coding DNA: TGTGCCAGCACGCTATTGGACGGGGGAGGGGCAGATACGCAGTATTTT. Its translation is CASTLLDGGGADTQYF.

This clonotype has only a few counts. V is TRBV7-9 and J is TRBJ1-1, with D tentatively TRBD1 (5 bases). Germline loops: CDR1 SEHNR, CDR2 FQNEAQ (reference sequence). Deletions cut 1 base from V and 4 bases from J, with 10 bases between. The CDR3 loop spans 14 amino acids. CDR3 sequence reads: CASSLVGDGTEAFF. The DNA for the CDR3 is TGTGCCAGCAGCTTAGTGGGGGACGGCACTGAAGCTTTCTTT.

This clonotype came up a few times. The chain recombines TRBV3-1 with TRBJ1-4, with D unresolved. The CDR3 covers 14 residues. Deletions cut 4 bases from V and 5 bases from J, with 11 bases between. Germline-derived CDR1 and CDR2 are LGHDT and YNNKEL (reference sequence). The CDR3 loop reads CASSPDSRNEKLFF. Here the CDR3 DNA reads TGTGCCAGCAGCCCGGACTCTCGGAATGAAAAACTGTTTTTT.

In its sample, this clonotype was seen a few times. CDR3 region: CASSQGLAGGSYNEQFF. CDR3 coding DNA: TGTGCCAGCAGCCAAGGGCTAGCGGGGGGGTCCTACAATGAGCAGTTCTTC. The chain recombines TRBV3-1 with TRBJ2-1; 12 nucleotides line up with TRBD2. J was trimmed by 1 base and V by 1 base; bases with no gene match: 2. CDR3 length: 17 residues. The germline gives CDR1 LGHDT, CDR2 YNNKEL (reference sequence).

The chain is built from TRBV21-1 and TRBJ2-7. TRBV21-1 is a pseudogene segment. The CDR3 covers 10 residues. The CDR3, as DNA: TGTGCCAGCAAACTTTACGAGCAGTACTTC. Protein: CASKLYEQYF.

The V and J genes are TRBV20-1 and TRBJ2-1; TRBD2 agrees at 9 bases. Germline V CDR1 and CDR2: DFQATT, SNEGSKA (reference sequence). The CDR3 runs 17 residues. V lost 6 bases, J lost 0 bases, and 12 bases stayed unmatched. The chain's CDR3 is CSARTTSGYSSYNEQFF. In DNA form, the CDR3 reads TGCAGTGCAAGAACGACTAGCGGTTATAGCTCCTACAATGAGCAGTTCTTC.

There are a few counts of this clonotype. The chain employs TRBV12-3 or TRBV12-4 and TRBJ2-2; 7 bases align to TRBD2. CDR3 size: 14 residues. V lost 6 bases, J lost 5 bases, and 6 bases stayed unmatched. The CDR3 bases are TGTGCCAGCAGCGGACTAGGGTTGACCGGGGAGCTGTTTTTT. Amino acids: CASSGLGLTGELFF.

The CDR3 DNA reads as TGTGCCAGCAGTGTTGTAGCGGGCCTGGCTGACGAGCAGTACGTC. Translating it yields CASSVVAGLADEQYV. The gene calls are TRBV2 and TRBJ2-7; TRBD2 aligns across 7 bases. The CDR3 length is 15 residues. With 4 bases clipped from V and 5 bases from J, the junction kept 11 bases outside the gene matches. Germline lookup yields CDR1 SNHLY and CDR2 FYNNEI.

The chain joins TRBV3-1 to TRBJ1-3; TRBD1 is a possible D gene (5 bases). Germline values: CDR1 LGHDT, CDR2 YNNKEL (reference sequence). Between the trimmed V and J ends, which lost 4 bases and 4 bases, there was a span of 14 bases. The CDR3 runs 15 residues. The DNA of the CDR3 is TGTGCCAGCAGCCCCGGCGGGGGGGACGGAAACACCATATATTTT. Translated, it gives CASSPGGGDGNTIYF.

The chain combines TRBV12-3 or TRBV12-4 with TRBJ2-1; 9 nucleotides line up with TRBD1. Losses at the gene ends were 7 bases for V and 5 bases for J; bases not matched to a gene: 6. This CDR3 is 14 amino acids long. CDR3 in amino acids: CASNDRGGDNEQFF. As DNA, the CDR3 is TGTGCCAGCAACGACAGGGGGGGGGACAATGAGCAGTTCTTC.

The rearrangement joins TRBV2 to TRBJ2-5; possible D gene TRBD2, 5 bases. This CDR3 is built from 14 residues. V dropped 7 bases and J dropped 4 bases, with 16 bases sitting between them. Looked up from germline, CDR1 is SNHLY and CDR2 is FYNNEI. CDR3 DNA: TGTGCCAGCAACGTTCGGCTCGCGGGAGAGACCCAGTACTTC. Translated: CASNVRLAGETQYF.

The chain has TRBV7-9 and TRBJ1-2; possible D gene TRBD1, 5 bases. This CDR3 region has 13 residues. Germline CDR1 SEHNR, CDR2 FQNEAQ (reference sequence). The V and J ends lost 5 bases and 8 bases respectively, with 15 bases between them. CDR3 sequence: CASSLSTGLGYTF. CDR3 nucleotide sequence: TGTGCCAGCAGCCTATCCACAGGTTTAGGCTACACCTTC.

This clonotype was recorded only once. The chain combines TRBV11-2 with TRBJ2-1; TRBD2 matches at 11 bases. Germline-derived CDR1 and CDR2 are SGHAT and FQNNGV. This CDR3 spans 21 amino acids. The junction had 18 bases not matched to a gene; V was cut back by 4 bases and J by 1 base. The CDR3 DNA is TGTGCCAGCAGCTCATCTCGTCAGAGACTAGCGGGATTTCGGTCCTACAATGAGCAGTTCTTC. It encodes CASSSSRQRLAGFRSYNEQFF.

The V and J genes are TRBV2 and TRBJ1-6, with D unresolved. This CDR3 has 14 residues. CDR1 is SNHLY, CDR2 FYNNEI, per germline. Between the trimmed V and J ends, which lost 1 base and 6 bases, there was a span of 7 bases. The CDR3 is CASSEDSSNSPLHF. The CDR3 DNA sequence: TGTGCCAGCAGTGAAGACAGCTCTAATTCACCCCTCCACTTT.